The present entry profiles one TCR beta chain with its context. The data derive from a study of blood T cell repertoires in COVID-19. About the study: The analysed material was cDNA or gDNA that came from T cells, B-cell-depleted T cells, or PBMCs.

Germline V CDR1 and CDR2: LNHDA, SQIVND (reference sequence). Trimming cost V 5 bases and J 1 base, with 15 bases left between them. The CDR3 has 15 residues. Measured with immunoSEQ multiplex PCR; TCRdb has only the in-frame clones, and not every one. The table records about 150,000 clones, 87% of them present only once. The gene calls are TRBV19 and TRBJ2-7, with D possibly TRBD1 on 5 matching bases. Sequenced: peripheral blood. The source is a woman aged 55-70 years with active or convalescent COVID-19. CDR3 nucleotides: TGTGCCAGTAGTCCGCTGACCCCAGGGTCCTACGAGCAGTACTTC. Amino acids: CASSPLTPGSYEQYF. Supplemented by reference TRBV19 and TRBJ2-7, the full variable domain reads DGGITQSPKYLFRKEGQNVTLSCEQNLNHDAMYWYRQDPGQGLRLIYYSQIVNDFQKGDIAEGYSVSREKKESFPLTVTSAQKNPTAFYLCASSPLTPGSYEQYFGPGTRLTVT.